This T cell receptor beta chain was retrieved from a study of beta chain features in type 1 diabetes. With regard to this clone: Its antigen is as yet unknown.

Study results and limitations: More deletions and fewer insertions at VDJ junctions were seen in type 1 diabetes patients. Type 1 diabetes patients showed a moderate but significant shortening of TCRB CDR3s in all four CD4+ subsets.

Central memory, naive, regulatory and stem cell-like memory CD4+ cells were sorted by CD45RO/CCR7/CD25/CD127/CD95/CD27. The entirety of the isolated RNA underwent reverse transcription, so expressed TCRB transcripts were sequenced. Measured with immunoSEQ multiplex PCR; TCRdb has only the in-frame clones, and not every one. The data contain fewer than 65,000 clones, over 50% of them singletons. The CDR3 spans 13 residues. Germline lookup yields CDR1 MGHRA and CDR2 YSYEKL. Trimming took off 6 bases at V and 4 bases at J, with 12 bases between the two ends. V usage is TRBV4-1 and J usage is TRBJ1-2; possible D gene TRBD1, 5 bases. Sequenced: Tregs from blood. The sequence was obtained from a woman under 30 in good health. CDR3 sequence: CASRPRVGYGYTF. The CDR3 DNA is TGCGCCAGCAGACCCAGGGTTGGCTATGGCTACACCTTC.